The present TCR beta chain was sequenced within a study of T cells in Graves' hyperthyroidism and ophthalmopathy (dated by TCRdb to between 2018 and 2021). Study-wide context: Peripheral blood samples were taken at initial diagnosis, before any treatment was given. Once sampling was done, hyperthyroidism patients were given methimazole at a starting dose of 30 mg daily, whereas ophthalmopathy patients were given high-dose intravenous methylprednisolone. The roughly 91 discovery patients were randomly divided into training and test sets at a 7:3 ratio. An independent validation cohort of some 18 hyperthyroidism patients and more than 15 patients who later progressed to ophthalmopathy tested prospective prediction of ophthalmopathy. TCR Vbeta CDR3 sequencing of 140 or so peripheral blood samples (under 45 ophthalmopathy, roughly 72 hyperthyroidism and 17 progressor patients) is reported in the paper. A discovery cohort of fewer than 110 patients, 43 with Graves' ophthalmopathy and 57 with stable Graves' hyperthyroidism, was used to find distinguishing TCR V-J signatures. Thyroid tissue and blood T-cell repertoires from more than five Graves' hyperthyroidism patients were also compared in the study. Paper-wide results and their limitations: Most expanded thyroid clonotypes (frequency above 0.001) were also found in blood, which suggests that blood repertoires may mirror thyroid immune responses. No statistical method was used to fix the sample size in advance, and group allocation was not hidden from the investigators. Ophthalmopathy was separated from stable hyperthyroidism by a 13 V-J signature model, with about 86% sensitivity and roughly 81% specificity obtained in cross-validation and 80%/75% obtained in testing. In validation, the model predicted progression to ophthalmopathy a median of about 6.8 months before onset, with approximately 68% sensitivity and almost 75% specificity.

This clonotype was counted many times. The specificity of this receptor is unknown. The record has no base qualities; no much larger clone is one base away. Hyperthyroidism patients were aged 18 to 65 years and newly diagnosed, with disease duration of less than 2 months. Any patient with an uncontrolled infection, another autoimmune disease, pregnancy or lactation was excluded. Clinical symptoms, serum thyroxine and TRAb, thyroid ultrasound, and orbital computed tomography formed the basis for the diagnoses. Blood from progressor patients was drawn when they were first diagnosed with hyperthyroidism, before any ophthalmopathy symptoms appeared. PBMCs were separated from roughly 10 ml of fresh peripheral blood using Ficoll-Paque density gradient centrifugation. Progressor patients were first diagnosed with Graves' hyperthyroidism and then developed ophthalmopathy during follow-up. Total RNA was extracted with Trizol reagent, and quality was checked on an Agilent 2100 Bioanalyzer.

V was cut back by 6 bases and J by 2 bases, leaving a gap of 16 bases between them. The CDR3, cysteine through phenylalanine, is 15 amino acids long. Only the CDR3 DNA is retained, 45 bases long and in frame from the first base. The TCR beta CDR3 regions were amplified from RNA transcripts. The TCR CDR3 was subjected to a first round of RT-PCR using the HTBI primer set and the Qiagen OneStep RT-PCR kit. Libraries were constructed in a second round of multiplex PCR, after which size selection and purification were carried out. The libraries were sequenced on an Illumina HiSeq2000 using paired-end 100 bp reads. The authors' pipeline ran thus. SOAPnuke was used to process the raw data, removing reads that contained adapters or uncalled bases, had a mean Phred below 15, or lacked an exact match to the constant primer or identifier. High-quality paired reads were merged using COPE v1.2.5, and each unique nucleotide sequence was defined as a clonotype. MiTCR v1.1 was used to align clonotypes to the IMGT TRBV, TRBD and TRBJ reference segments. The analysis included only V-J combinations with a frequency above 0.0001, which together covered approximately 99% of the repertoires. A TCS score was defined as the ratio between F50 (clonal expansion) and ExV (chaos), using BLOSUM62-based TCRdist between CDR3 peptides within each V-J. Welch's t-statistics and random forest reduced roughly 500 V-J features to 10 to 15, which were used in a naive Bayes classifier (R e1071). TCRdb reanalyzed the raw reads on its own, using fastp at Q25 for trimming and MiXCR for clone calling, and kept in-frame beta chains. Rows with one shared CDR3 protein collapse into an entry with the most common genes and DNA. TCRdb's processing, not the authors' own work, is the source of the V and J calls. Within this sample are under 300,000 distinct CDR3 sequences, with approximately 15% of them counted one time only. The ten largest account for 10% to 15% of the sample.

This clonotype originated in a woman aged 40-49 years with Graves' hyperthyroidism that later progressed to Graves' ophthalmopathy. This chain is built from TRBV12-3 or TRBV12-4 and TRBJ2-5; 6 matching bases give a weak D call of TRBD2. Input material: blood. The sequenced DNA: TGTGCCAGCAGGCGAGCCGGGAGCCCGCAAGAGACCCAGTACTTC. Translated, this is CASRRAGSPQETQYF.